This T cell receptor (beta chain) was identified during a study of blood T cell repertoires in COVID-19. The length of the CDR3 is 15 residues. Trimming stripped 1 base from V and 0 bases from J, with 9 bases between. Germline CDR1 reads MGHRA; CDR2 reads YSYEKL. Participant ages covered about 18 to 100 years across about 22 US areas. Participant reports of clinical history set cohort assignment. All recovered Cohort 3 donors got two negative PCRs, got clearance, or saw symptom resolution. As processed by the authors: Estimation of nucleated cell counts relied on the amplification of reference gene primers. Libraries were prepared by immunoSEQ multiplex PCR; TCRdb keeps only in-frame clonotypes and omits some of them. Clone size and the V and J calls come from that table; the DNA yielded D and trimming. The sample shows under 300,000 clones, roughly nine tenths of them seen only once.

This clonotype was obtained from a woman younger than 35 who had recovered from COVID-19. Sequencing was done on a sample of PBMCs or T cells enriched from blood (not recorded which). This chain connects TRBV4-1 to TRBJ1-1; D is ambiguous. The chain's CDR3 is CASSQAYQVNTEAFF. The CDR3 region has the DNA TGCGCCAGCAGCCAAGCCTACCAGGTGAACACTGAAGCTTTCTTT.